The clone carrying this T cell receptor (beta chain) has more than one count but fewer than ten. This sample is drawn from a study of blood T cell repertoires in COVID-19. Across the whole study: Nucleic acid was either cDNA or gDNA, and it came from T cells, B-cell-depleted T cells, or PBMCs.

Participant-reported clinical history was the basis for cohort assignment. CDR3 size: 15 residues. V was cut by 0 bases and J by 5 bases, with 11 bases left in between. CDR1 is LNHNV and CDR2 is YYDKDF in the germline V gene (reference sequence). Profiled with immunoSEQ multiplex PCR; TCRdb holds only in-frame clones, not every one. The sample contains under 300,000 clones, about nine tenths of which appear only once. This chain joins TRBV15 and TRBJ1-5; D gene ambiguous. The sequence was collected from a middle-aged woman who had recovered from COVID-19. The specimen was PBMCs or T cells enriched from blood (not recorded which). The CDR3 spells CATSRDYGSYQPQHF. In DNA, the CDR3 is TGTGCCACCAGCAGAGATTATGGCTCGTATCAGCCCCAGCATTTT. Filled out from reference TRBV15 and TRBJ1-5, the complete variable domain reads DAMVIQNPRYQVTQFGKPVTLSCSQTLNHNVMYWYQQKSSQAPKLLFHYYDKDFNNEADTPDNFQSRRPNTSFCFLDIRSPGLGDTAMYLCATSRDYGSYQPQHFGDGTRLSIL.